These 25 T cell receptor beta chains were sequenced from one sample in a study of blood T cells in healthy people across ages. A sample-barcoded 5' primer and a J-beta primer mix were used in a second PCR of roughly 7 to 12 cycles. TCRdb itself ran the 5' RACE reads through MiXCR, one entry per CDR3 protein. The sample lists fewer than 1,000,000 distinct CDR3 sequences; about 47% were seen once. The source material was blood. The receptors shown here come from a man older than 75 in good health.

The V call is TRBV28, the J call TRBJ2-1; 10 bases align to TRBD1. CDR3 length: 16 amino acids. Trimming cost V 5 bases and J 5 bases; bases outside gene matches: 9. CDR1 MDHEN and CDR2 SYDVKM come from the germline V gene. The CDR3 loop reads CASSLVGTGVNNEQFF. The CDR3 coding sequence is TGTGCCAGCAGTCTAGTAGGGACAGGGGTGAACAATGAGCAGTTCTTC.

This chain links TRBV2 with TRBJ2-1, with 8 positions matching TRBD2. Trimming at V came to 5 bases and at J to 14 bases, leaving 17 bases not matched to a gene. This CDR3 has 15 residues. CDR1 is SNHLY and CDR2 is FYNNEI in the germline V gene. In nucleotides, the CDR3 is TGTGCCAGCAGTCGAACCGGGACTAGGGAGACTCGAGAGTTCTTC. Its protein is CASSRTGTRETREFF.

Remarks on this clonotype: A read error may account for a junction end that differs from germline. V gene TRBV12-3 or TRBV12-4 combines with J gene TRBJ2-3; D is uncertain. The CDR3 extends over 14 amino acids. CDR3 residues: CASSGMVSTDMQYF. In nucleotides, the CDR3 is TGTGCCAGCAGTGGAATGGTGAGCACAGATATGCAGTATTTT.

V and J are TRBV24-1 and TRBJ2-2; D is possibly TRBD1 (6 bases). The CDR3 is made up of 15 amino acids. The V gene lost 3 bases and the J gene lost 4 bases, with 11 bases spanning the gap. Germline V gene sequence: CDR1 KGHDR, CDR2 SFDVKD. CDR3 amino acids: CATSDAGTPTGELFF. CDR3 bases: TGTGCCACCAGTGATGCCGGGACACCCACCGGGGAGCTGTTTTTT.

The chain employs TRBV12-3 or TRBV12-4 and TRBJ2-5; 13 nucleotides agree with TRBD2. The CDR3 is 17 residues long. J lost 2 bases, V lost 5 bases, and 8 bases had no gene match. Here the CDR3 reads CASSPGLAGASQETQYF. In DNA form, the CDR3 reads TGTGCCAGCAGTCCCGGACTAGCGGGAGCGAGTCAAGAGACCCAGTACTTC.

The chain joins TRBV5-1 to TRBJ2-3; TRBD1 aligns across 8 bases. This CDR3 is 16 amino acids long. In germline, CDR1 is SGHRS, CDR2 YFSETQ. V trimming: 2 bases; J trimming: 1 base; junction bases outside the gene matches: 6. In DNA form, the CDR3 reads TGCGCCAGCAGCTTCCAATCAGGGGGCCGCACAGATACGCAGTATTTT. Protein: CASSFQSGGRTDTQYF.

In regard to this clonotype: A read error may account for a junction end that differs from germline. This chain joins TRBV20-1 and TRBJ2-4; TRBD2 matches 8 bases. The DNA end is more similar to TRBJ2-7, so the J call may be wrong. Per the germline V gene, CDR1 is DFQATT and CDR2 is SNEGSKA (reference sequence). This CDR3 is built from 14 residues. CDR3 DNA: TGCGGTGCTAGAGGCCGAGCGGGAGTAAACGAGCAGTACTTC. Translating it yields CGARGRAGVNEQYF.

This sequence joins TRBV12-3 or TRBV12-4 and TRBJ2-3, with D unclear. The CDR3 extends over 14 amino acids. V lost 7 bases and J lost 15, with 26 bases in between. Here the CDR3 reads CASTKEMRADMQYF. The CDR3 DNA reads TGTGCCAGCACAAAAGAAATGAGAGCAGATATGCAATATTTT.

This chain uses TRBV29-1 with TRBJ2-5; 7 nucleotides line up with TRBD2. Trimming cost V 7 bases and J 5 bases; bases outside gene matches: 4. The CDR3 sequence is 11 residues long. Germline loops: CDR1 SQVTM, CDR2 ANQGSEA. CDR3 nucleotides: TGCAGCGCCGGGAGGCGGGAGACCCAGTACTTC. Protein sequence: CSAGRRETQYF.

This clonotype has more than one count but fewer than ten. The rearrangement links TRBV7-2 to TRBJ2-3; D unresolved. The CDR3 has 14 residues. Germline assignment: CDR1 SGHTA and CDR2 FQGNSA. V was clipped by 6 bases and J by 5 bases, with 15 bases between them. The CDR3 protein is CASSPPNWGDTQYF. In DNA form, the CDR3 reads TGTGCCAGCAGTCCCCCTAACTGGGGAGATACGCAGTATTTT.

This clonotype has a handful of counts. The rearrangement links TRBV6-4 to TRBJ2-1; 10 nucleotides match TRBD1. Trimming removed 6 bases from V and 4 bases from J; junction bases left unmatched: 9. Germline CDR1 MRHNA, CDR2 SNTAGT. The CDR3 runs 16 residues. CDR3 bases: TGTGCCAGCAGACCCCCGGACAGGGGGAAATACAATGAGCAGTTCTTC. As protein: CASRPPDRGKYNEQFF.

This clonotype was seen repeatedly, ten times or more. V gene TRBV27 combines with J gene TRBJ2-3; D call uncertain. V was pared by 2 bases and J by 4 bases, with 10 bases between. This CDR3 spans 14 amino acids. CDR1 is MNHEY, CDR2 SMNVEV, per germline (reference sequence). CDR3 nucleotides: TGTGCCAGCAGTTTAATGCCAGTTCCAGATACGCAGTATTTT. Translating gives CASSLMPVPDTQYF.

Only one count was recorded for this clonotype. The chain uses TRBV2 and TRBJ2-1; D is unresolved. The germline CDR1 and CDR2 sequences are SNHLY and FYNNEI. This CDR3 spans 14 amino acids. The V and J ends lost 8 bases and 7 bases respectively, with 18 bases between them. CDR3 nucleotides: TGTGCCAGCTCGTTACGAGCCCTGGGGAATGAGCAGTTCTTC. Translated, it gives CASSLRALGNEQFF.

This chain joins TRBV2 and TRBJ2-7; 11 bases match TRBD1. The CDR3 has 12 residues. The germline CDR1 and CDR2 sequences are SNHLY and FYNNEI. Trimming took 6 bases from V and 6 from J; bases not matched to a gene: 1. Written as DNA, the CDR3 is TGTGCCAGCAGGGGGACAGGGGGCGAGCAGTACTTC. Protein: CASRGTGGEQYF.

This clonotype was seen once. The chain carries TRBV25-1 and TRBJ2-3, with 7 bases fitting TRBD1. V lost 5 bases, J lost 4 bases, and 6 bases stayed unmatched. The germline V gene has CDR1 MGHDK and CDR2 SYGVNS. The CDR3 sequence is 14 residues long. The CDR3 nucleotides read TGTGCCAGCAGTAGCTACAGGGGCGCAGATACGCAGTATTTT. Protein sequence: CASSSYRGADTQYF.

The V and J genes are TRBV4-2 and TRBJ2-5, with no clear D. V gave up 1 base and J gave up 1 base, with 13 bases separating them. Germline V gives CDR1 LGHNA, CDR2 YNFKEQ. The CDR3 is made up of 16 amino acids. The DNA for the CDR3 is TGTGCCAGCAGCCAAGTGGCGGCAGGAACCCAAGAGACCCAGTACTTC. Protein sequence: CASSQVAAGTQETQYF.

This clonotype was seen more than once but under ten times. Germline and junction disagree at one end, which may indicate a read error. V and J are TRBV3-1 and TRBJ2-5; 8 bases fit TRBD1. Germline V CDR1 and CDR2: LGHDT, YNNKEL (reference sequence). The CDR3 loop spans 14 amino acids. The CDR3 reads CASSQGQGWNEQYF. CDR3 DNA: TGTGCCAGCAGTCAAGGACAGGGTTGGAATGAGCAGTACTTC.

The chain recombines TRBV11-2 with TRBJ2-7, with 7 nucleotides matching TRBD1. V lost 5 bases to trimming and J lost 7 bases; unmatched junction nucleotides: 8. Germline V lookup: CDR1 SGHAT, CDR2 FQNNGV. This CDR3 has 13 residues. The CDR3 coding sequence is TGTGCCAGCAGCCCTTGGGACAGCTCTGAGCAGTACTTC. This translates into CASSPWDSSEQYF.

A remark on this clonotype: This sequence may be a read error, since a much larger clone differs from it by one base. As DNA, the CDR3 is TGTGCCGGCAGCTTGGGCAGATCCTCCCGTTCCTACGAGCAGTACTTC. Its translation is CAGSLGRSSRSYEQYF. The J gene is TRBJ2-7, the V gene TRBV5-6; D uncertain. Germline lookup yields CDR1 SGHDT and CDR2 YYEEEE. The CDR3 extends over 16 amino acids.

J is TRBJ2-7 and V is TRBV11-2, with TRBD1 matching over 11 bases. The V segment lost 6 bases and the J segment 4 bases; nucleotides outside the gene matches: 20. From germline, CDR1 is SGHAT and CDR2 FQNNGV. The CDR3 extends over 19 amino acids. CDR3 amino acids: CASRRNSPQPGTGGYEQYF. The CDR3 nucleotides are TGTGCCAGCAGGAGGAACTCACCCCAACCAGGGACAGGGGGTTACGAGCAGTACTTC. The variable domain in full, completed from reference TRBV11-2 and TRBJ2-7, reads EAGVAQSPRYKIIEKRQSVAFWCNPISGHATLYWYQQILGQGPKLLIQFQNNGVVDDSQLPKDRFSAERLKGVDSTLKIQPAKLEDSAVYLCASRRNSPQPGTGGYEQYFGPGTRLTVT.

J is TRBJ2-7 and V is TRBV28, with TRBD1 matching 7 bases. The CDR3 has 13 amino acids. Trimming at V came to 6 bases and at J to 7 bases, leaving 9 bases not matched to a gene. Per the germline V gene, CDR1 is MDHEN and CDR2 is SYDVKM. This CDR3 reads CASRVTGEGEQYF. The CDR3 bases are TGTGCCAGCAGGGTAACAGGGGAAGGGGAGCAGTACTTC.

About this clonotype itself: A much larger clone lies one base from this, so it may be a read error. The rearrangement joins TRBV20-1 to TRBJ2-5, with 10 bases matching TRBD2. Germline-derived CDR1 and CDR2 are DFQATT and SNEGSKA (reference sequence). This CDR3 has 14 amino acids. V gave up 2 bases and J gave up 11 bases; unmatched junction bases: 11. The CDR3 region is CSARFTSGIREQYF. CDR3 bases: TGCAGTGCTAGATTTACTAGCGGGATCAGGGAGCAGTACTTC.

The chain has TRBV9 and TRBJ2-4; D is uncertain. The J call is doubtful: the DNA matches TRBJ2-7 better. The CDR3 has 14 amino acids. Germline CDR1 SGDLS, CDR2 YYNGEE. The CDR3 nucleotides read TGTGCCAGCAGCGTAGGTGGCGGCTACTACGAGCAGTACTTC. This translates into CASSVGGGYYEQYF.

This clonotype appeared many times. This rearrangement joins TRBV6-2 or TRBV6-3 to TRBJ2-7; TRBD2 aligns across 10 bases. Germline trimming cut 7 bases from V and 5 bases from J; bases unmatched to any gene: 8. Germline assignment: CDR1 MNHEY and CDR2 SVGEGT. The CDR3 runs to 14 residues. CDR3 region: CASNSLAGEDEQYF. The CDR3 bases are TGTGCCAGCAATAGCCTAGCGGGAGAAGACGAGCAGTACTTC.

This chain uses TRBV2 with TRBJ2-7, with D uncertain. The ends were cut back, 7 bases at V and 7 bases at J, with 11 bases in the middle. The CDR3 has 11 residues. Germline CDR1 and CDR2: SNHLY and FYNNEI. The CDR3 DNA follows: TGTGCCAGCAATTTGGTAAGAGAGCAGTACTTC. Translated: CASNLVREQYF.